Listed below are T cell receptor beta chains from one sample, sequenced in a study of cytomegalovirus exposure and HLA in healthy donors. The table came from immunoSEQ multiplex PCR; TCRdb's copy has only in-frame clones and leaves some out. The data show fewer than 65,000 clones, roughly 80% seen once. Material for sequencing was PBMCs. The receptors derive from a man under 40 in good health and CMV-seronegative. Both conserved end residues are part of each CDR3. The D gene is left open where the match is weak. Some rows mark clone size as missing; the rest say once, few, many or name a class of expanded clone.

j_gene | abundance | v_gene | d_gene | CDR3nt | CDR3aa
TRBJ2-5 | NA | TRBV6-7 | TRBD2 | TGTGCCAGCAGTTACCCCGGGTCGGGGGGGAAGGAGACCCAGCACTTC | CASSYPGSGGKETQHF
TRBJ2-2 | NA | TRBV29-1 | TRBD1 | TGCAGCGTACAACCCGGGACAGCGAACACCGGGGAGCTGTTTTTT | CSVQPGTANTGELFF
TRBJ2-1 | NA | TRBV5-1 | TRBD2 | TGCGCCAGCAGCTTGGACCTAGCGGGGGGCTACAATGAGCAGTTCTTC | CASSLDLAGGYNEQFF
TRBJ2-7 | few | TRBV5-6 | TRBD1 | TGTGCCAGCAGCTTTGGACAGGGAAGGTACGAGCAGTACTTC | CASSFGQGRYEQYF
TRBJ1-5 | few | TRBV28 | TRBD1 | TGTGCCAGCAGTTTCAGGGGACAGGGTACTCAGCCCCAGCATTTT | CASSFRGQGTQPQHF
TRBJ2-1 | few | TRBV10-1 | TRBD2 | TGCGCCAGCAGTAAAGCGGGAGGGCCGCGTTCCTACAATGAGCAGTTCTTC | CASSKAGGPRSYNEQFF
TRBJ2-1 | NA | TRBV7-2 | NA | TGTGCCAGCAGCTTATGGCGGCAGAGCTACAATGAGCAGTTCTTC | CASSLWRQSYNEQFF
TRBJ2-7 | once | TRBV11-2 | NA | TGTGCCAGCAGCTTAGCACTAGCAGGGAGATACGAGCAGTACTTC | CASSLALAGRYEQYF
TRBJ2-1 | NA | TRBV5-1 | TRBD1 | TGCGCCAGCAGCTTACCCGGGACAGGGGTCAATGAGCAGTTCTTC | CASSLPGTGVNEQFF
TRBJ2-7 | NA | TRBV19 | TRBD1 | TGTGCCAGTAGTCCCTCCGGGACAGCGGCATCCTACGAGCAGTACTTC | CASSPSGTAASYEQYF
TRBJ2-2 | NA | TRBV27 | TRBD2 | TGTGCCAGCAGTTTTCGGCGGGGGGGGACCGGGGAGCTGTTTTTT | CASSFRRGGTGELFF
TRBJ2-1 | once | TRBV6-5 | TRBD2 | TGTGCCAGCAGTTACGGCGGGAGCTACAATGAGCAGTTCTTC | CASSYGGSYNEQFF
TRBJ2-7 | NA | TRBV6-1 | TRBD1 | TGTGCCAGCAGTGAATGGGCAGGGGGTGGATACGAGCAGTACTTC | CASSEWAGGGYEQYF
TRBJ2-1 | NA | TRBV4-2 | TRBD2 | TGTGCCAGCAGCCACACCGGGACTAGGAGCTCCTACAATGAGCAGTTCTTC | CASSHTGTRSSYNEQFF
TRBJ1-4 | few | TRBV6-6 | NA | TGTGCCACCGGACCCTGGGAGGGTGAAAAACTGTTTTTT | CATGPWEGEKLFF
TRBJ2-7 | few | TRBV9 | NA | TGTGCCAGCAGCGTAGGAGGGGGGGGGCCCTTCTACGAGCAGTACTTC | CASSVGGGGPFYEQYF
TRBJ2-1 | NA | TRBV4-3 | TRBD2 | TGCGCCAGCAGCCAGTCCTTAGCGGGGGGCCCCAACAATGAGCAGTTCTTC | CASSQSLAGGPNNEQFF
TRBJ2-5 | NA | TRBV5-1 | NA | TGCGCCAGCAGCTTCTTTGGAGAGGGCCAAGAGACCCAGTACTTC | CASSFFGEGQETQYF
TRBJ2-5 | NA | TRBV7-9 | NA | TGTGCCAGCAGCTTCAGGGGCGCGGAGACCCAGTACTTC | CASSFRGAETQYF
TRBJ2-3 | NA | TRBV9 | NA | TGTGCCAGCAGCCCTTACACAGATACGCAGTATTTT | CASSPYTDTQYF
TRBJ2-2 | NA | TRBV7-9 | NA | TGTGCCAGCAGCATGGGGGGTTTAACCGGGGAGCTGTTTTTT | CASSMGGLTGELFF
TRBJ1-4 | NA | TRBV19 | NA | TGTGCCAGTGGTGACACGATTAATGAAAAACTGTTTTTT | CASGDTINEKLFF
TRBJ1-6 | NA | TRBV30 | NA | TGTGCCTGGACCCTAACCGGGGGTTTGGAGATGAATTCACCCCTCCACTTT | CAWTLTGGLEMNSPLHF
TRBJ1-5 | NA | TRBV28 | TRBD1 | TGTGCCAGCAGTTCTTTACGGACAGGGACCCGTTATAGCAATCAGCCCCAGCATTTT | CASSSLRTGTRYSNQPQHF
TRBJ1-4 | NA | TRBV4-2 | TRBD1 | TGTGCCAGCAGCCAACTATCAGGGGGCAATGAAAAACTGTTTTTT | CASSQLSGGNEKLFF
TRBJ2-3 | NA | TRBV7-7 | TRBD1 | TGTGCTAGCAGCCCTGGGACAGACAGACGCACAGATACGCAGTATTTT | CASSPGTDRRTDTQYF
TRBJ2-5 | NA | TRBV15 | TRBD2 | TGTGCCACCAGCAGAAGGACTAGCGGCCGCCAAGGGACCCAGTACTTC | CATSRRTSGRQGTQYF
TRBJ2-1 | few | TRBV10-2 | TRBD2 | TGCGCCAGCAGCCTCACTAGCGGGGTTGAGAATGAGCAGTTCTTC | CASSLTSGVENEQFF
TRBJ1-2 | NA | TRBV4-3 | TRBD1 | TGCGCCAGCAGCCAAAACCCGGGACAGTCTTATGGCTACACCTTC | CASSQNPGQSYGYTF
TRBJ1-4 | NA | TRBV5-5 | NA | TGTGCCAGCAGCTTGGGGCAGGTTAATGAAAAACTGTTTTTT | CASSLGQVNEKLFF
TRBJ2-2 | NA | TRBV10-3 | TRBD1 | TGTGCCATCTCGGGACAGAGCGGTACCGGGGAGCTGTTTTTT | CAISGQSGTGELFF
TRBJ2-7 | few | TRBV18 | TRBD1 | TGTGCCAGCTCACCCTGGACAGGAACCTACGAGCAGTACTTC | CASSPWTGTYEQYF
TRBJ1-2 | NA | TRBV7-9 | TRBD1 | TGTGCCAGCAGCTACGGACAGGGGGCGACCCGCCTTATGGGCTACACCTTC | CASSYGQGATRLMGYTF
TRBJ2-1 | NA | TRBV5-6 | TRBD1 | TGTGCCAGCAGCTTACAACAGGGGTCCGGCTCCTACAATGAGCAGTTCTTC | CASSLQQGSGSYNEQFF
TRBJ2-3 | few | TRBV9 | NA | TGTGCCAGCAGCGTAGGGAGGGATACGCAGTATTTT | CASSVGRDTQYF
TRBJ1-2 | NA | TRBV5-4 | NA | TGTGCCAGCAGCTGGCAGTGGGGCTACACCTTC | CASSWQWGYTF
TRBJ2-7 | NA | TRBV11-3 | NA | TGTGCCAGCAGCTTAGATATGGAGAACGAGCAGTACTTC | CASSLDMENEQYF
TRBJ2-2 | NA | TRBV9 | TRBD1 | TGTGCCAGCAGCCTCAGGGGGCAGCAGATACAGAACGGGGAGCTGTTTTTT | CASSLRGQQIQNGELFF
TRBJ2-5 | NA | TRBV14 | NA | TGTGCCAGCAGCCAAAGGGAGGTAGGGACCCAGTACTTC | CASSQREVGTQYF
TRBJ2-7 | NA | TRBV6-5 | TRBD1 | TGTGCCAGCAGTCGACAGGGGTACTACTCCTACGAGCAGTACTTC | CASSRQGYYSYEQYF